A single sample is the source of the 5 T cell receptor beta chains below, sequenced in a study of cytomegalovirus exposure and HLA in healthy donors. The PCR was carried out with 60 Vbeta primers and 13 Jbeta primers. The repertoire was sequenced with immunoSEQ multiplex PCR; TCRdb's copy has only in-frame clones and lacks some. The sample has over 150,000 clones; about 78% are singletons. The sample consisted of PBMCs. The receptors stem from a woman aged 45-59 years in good health and CMV-seropositive.

The V call is TRBV10-2, the J call TRBJ1-4; D might be TRBD1 (6 bases). Per the germline V gene, CDR1 is WSHSY and CDR2 is SAAADI. Between the trimmed V and J ends, which lost 6 bases and 7 bases, there was a span of 15 bases. The CDR3 sequence is 14 residues long. Here the CDR3 DNA reads TGCGCCAGCAGGCCGGGACATAATGGTGAAAAACTGTTTTTT. The encoded protein is CASRPGHNGEKLFF.

The chain recombines TRBV6-5 with TRBJ1-1, with D hard to call. This CDR3 region has 15 residues. V lost 1 base to trimming and J lost 4 bases, with 13 bases between them. CDR1 and CDR2 from the germline V gene are MNHEY and SVGAGI. The CDR3 is CASSYFEGGGTEAFF. CDR3 in DNA: TGTGCCAGCAGTTACTTCGAGGGAGGAGGCACTGAAGCTTTCTTT.

This chain uses TRBV5-5 with TRBJ1-2, with D perhaps TRBD1 (6 bases). This CDR3 comprises 16 residues. Germline CDR1 SGHKS, CDR2 YYEKEE (reference sequence). The V end was cut by 4 bases, the J end by 4 bases, with 20 bases between. Written as DNA, the CDR3 is TGTGCCAGCAGCCTCGGGACATTATCAACCTTCTATGGCTACACCTTC. Translating it yields CASSLGTLSTFYGYTF.

The J gene is TRBJ1-5, the V gene TRBV6-5, with D tentatively TRBD1 (5 bases). Trimming removed 2 bases from V and 7 bases from J, with 9 bases in between. Germline-derived CDR1 and CDR2 are MNHEY and SVGAGI. This CDR3 comprises 13 residues. The CDR3 nucleotides read TGTGCCAGCAGTTACGACAGCCTGCAGCCCCAGCATTTT. Translated, it gives CASSYDSLQPQHF.

The chain recombines TRBV4-1 with TRBJ2-7; weak D call: TRBD2 (7 bases). The CDR3 spans 15 residues. Trimming took off 0 bases at V and 5 bases at J, with 14 bases between the two ends. Germline assignment: CDR1 MGHRA and CDR2 YSYEKL. Written as DNA, the CDR3 is TGCGCCAGCAGCCAAGAAAGGGGGGGTAGCAACGAGCAGTACTTC. Translating gives CASSQERGGSNEQYF.